Listed below are T cell receptor beta chains from one sample, sequenced in a study of brain metastases from non-small cell lung cancer. Assay used: immunoSEQ multiplex PCR; TCRdb lists only in-frame clones, some missing. The sample contains over 12,000 clones, around 83% of which appear only once. Sequenced sample: primary lung tumor tissue. The source of these receptors is a donor at least 40 years old with non-small cell lung cancer. Both conserved end residues are part of each CDR3. D genes are given only for firm matches. Not all rows give a size; the values are once, few, many and, for expanded clones, a class.

clone_size d_call j_call v_call cdr3_aa cdr3_nt
- - TRBJ1-5 TRBV7-9 CASSLAKNQPQHF TGTGCCAGCAGCTTAGCCAAGAATCAGCCCCAGCATTTT
- - TRBJ2-6 TRBV7-9 CASSLELGWSSGANVLTF TGTGCCAGCAGCTTAGAACTGGGTTGGAGCTCTGGGGCCAACGTCCTGACTTTC
- - TRBJ1-1 TRBV29-1 CSVEEGQGGTEAFF TGCAGCGTTGAAGAGGGGCAGGGCGGCACTGAAGCTTTCTTT
- - TRBJ1-4 TRBV5-4 CASSLKAGANEKLFF TGTGCCAGCAGCTTGAAGGCAGGGGCTAATGAAAAACTGTTTTTT
- TRBD1 TRBJ1-2 TRBV5-5 CASSLGTGLGYTF TGTGCCAGCAGCTTGGGGACAGGGCTTGGCTACACCTTC
- TRBD2 TRBJ2-7 TRBV19 CASTQAASGAYEQYF TGTGCCAGTACCCAGGCCGCTAGCGGAGCCTACGAGCAGTACTTC
few - TRBJ1-3 TRBV11-1 CASSPQSGNTIYF TGTGCCAGCAGCCCACAGTCCGGAAACACCATATATTTT
- - TRBJ1-4 TRBV5-6 CASSFDRGATNEKLFF TGTGCCAGCAGCTTCGACAGAGGGGCAACTAATGAAAAACTGTTTTTT
- - TRBJ2-3 TRBV13 CASSLGAVGITDTQYF TGTGCCAGCAGCTTAGGCGCGGTCGGGATCACAGATACGCAGTATTTT
- - TRBJ1-2 TRBV19 CASSIGGGGYTF TGTGCCAGTAGTATAGGAGGAGGCGGCTACACCTTC
- - TRBJ2-3 TRBV5-6 CASSGGRTDTQYF TGTGCCAGCAGCGGTGGACGGACAGATACGCAGTATTTT
- TRBD1 TRBJ1-2 TRBV3-1/TRBV3-2 CASSRKASGQGNYGYTF TGTGCCAGCAGCCGTAAAGCATCGGGACAGGGAAACTATGGCTACACCTTC
- TRBD1 TRBJ1-3 TRBV30 CAWSAKTGTAAGNTIYF TGTGCCTGGAGTGCAAAGACAGGGACCGCAGCTGGAAACACCATATATTTT
once - TRBJ1-1 TRBV25-1 CASSESGRGTLGAFF TGTGCCAGCAGTGAATCCGGGAGGGGGACCCTAGGCGCTTTCTTT
- - TRBJ1-2 TRBV5-1 CASSLTADGGRPRHGYTF TGCGCCAGCAGCTTGACGGCCGACGGGGGGCGACCTAGGCATGGCTACACCTTC
few - TRBJ1-5 TRBV10-3 CAISGAGANQPQHF TGTGCCATCAGTGGGGCGGGGGCGAATCAGCCCCAGCATTTT
- TRBD2 TRBJ2-5 TRBV6-5 CASSYPGGGETQYF TGTGCCAGCAGTTACCCCGGGGGGGGAGAGACCCAGTACTTC
- TRBD1 TRBJ1-5 TRBV7-2 CASSPLDRGINQPQHF TGTGCCAGCAGCCCCCTCGACAGGGGCATAAATCAGCCCCAGCATTTT
once TRBD1 TRBJ1-6 TRBV10-1 CASSGTGDNSPLHF TGCGCCAGCAGCGGGACAGGAGACAATTCACCCCTCCACTTT
- - TRBJ1-5 TRBV15 CATSRDSEGYSNQPQHF TGTGCCACCAGCAGAGACAGTGAGGGCTATAGCAATCAGCCCCAGCATTTT
- - TRBJ1-5 TRBV19 CASSIAGFQPQHF TGTGCCAGTAGTATCGCGGGTTTCCAGCCCCAGCATTTT
- - TRBJ2-2 TRBV29-1 CSVVEGYGELFF TGCAGCGTTGTGGAGGGGTACGGGGAGCTGTTTTTT
- - TRBJ2-3 TRBV5-6 CASSLGLGRSYTQYF TGTGCCAGCAGCTTGGGGCTAGGGAGATCTTATACGCAGTATTTT
- TRBD2 TRBJ2-3 TRBV27 CASSFSLGGGVRDTQYF TGTGCCAGCAGTTTTTCACTGGGCGGGGGGGTACGAGATACGCAGTATTTT
- TRBD1 TRBJ1-4 TRBV7-9 CASSLQGALEKLFF TGTGCCAGCAGTTTGCAGGGGGCCTTAGAAAAACTGTTTTTT
- - TRBJ2-3 TRBV9 CASSLDHTDTQYF TGTGCCAGCAGCCTAGATCATACAGATACGCAGTATTTT
- - TRBJ2-4 TRBV19 CASTQYGGRGNIQYF TGTGCCAGTACCCAATACGGGGGGCGCGGGAACATTCAGTACTTC
- - TRBJ2-5 TRBV6-5 CASSYFRGVGETQYF TGTGCCAGCAGTTACTTTAGGGGGGTAGGAGAGACCCAGTACTTC
- - TRBJ2-1 TRBV2 CASSESGRYEQFF TGTGCCAGCAGTGAATCAGGGAGATATGAGCAGTTCTTC
once - TRBJ2-3 TRBV5-1 CASSVASSTDTQYF TGCGCCAGCAGTGTGGCTTCTAGCACAGATACGCAGTATTTT
once - TRBJ2-7 TRBV19 CASSAFNGQGEEQYF TGTGCCAGTAGTGCCTTTAATGGGCAGGGAGAGGAGCAGTACTTC
- - TRBJ1-5 TRBV6-6 CASSPTGQPQHF TGTGCCAGCAGTCCCACAGGGCAGCCCCAGCATTTT
- TRBD1 TRBJ1-3 TRBV7-8 CASSKQGFGNTIYF TGTGCCAGCAGCAAACAGGGGTTCGGAAACACCATATATTTT
- TRBD1 TRBJ1-2 TRBV5-5 CASSLVGRTGGQGYGYTF TGTGCCAGCAGCTTGGTTGGGCGGACAGGAGGGCAAGGCTATGGCTACACCTTC
- - TRBJ1-1 TRBV24-1 CATSDPTDRTEAFF TGTGCCACCAGTGACCCCACTGACCGAACTGAAGCTTTCTTT
- - TRBJ2-7 TRBV9 CASSVGGASGYEQYF TGTGCCAGCAGCGTAGGAGGGGCCTCAGGCTACGAGCAGTACTTC
- TRBD1 TRBJ1-5 TRBV6-2/TRBV6-3 CASSGIGTVSNQPQHF TGTGCCAGCAGCGGAATCGGGACAGTAAGTAATCAGCCCCAGCATTTT
- - TRBJ2-2 TRBV6-5 CASSYAAGANTGELFF TGTGCCAGCAGTTACGCGGCCGGAGCGAACACCGGGGAGCTGTTTTTT
- TRBD1 TRBJ1-3 TRBV5-4 CASSLAAGQGSSTIYF TGTGCCAGCAGCTTGGCCGCCGGACAGGGATCTTCGACCATATATTTT
- - TRBJ1-2 TRBV5-1 CASSLGDTSYGYTF TGCGCCAGCAGCTTGGGGGACACGTCCTATGGCTACACCTTC
- TRBD1 TRBJ2-5 TRBV5-1 CASSFIPGGPVETQYF TGCGCCAGCAGCTTTATCCCAGGGGGTCCAGTAGAGACCCAGTACTTC
- - TRBJ2-2 TRBV21-1 CASREGARDTGELFF TGTGCCAGCAGAGAGGGAGCTCGAGACACCGGGGAGCTGTTTTTT
- TRBD1 TRBJ1-1 TRBV7-9 CASSLGVGQVNTEAFF TGTGCCAGCAGCTTAGGAGTAGGACAGGTGAACACTGAAGCTTTCTTT
- - TRBJ2-4 TRBV3-1/TRBV3-2 CASSPSLLGKNIQYF TGTGCCAGCAGCCCTTCCCTGTTGGGGAAAAACATTCAGTACTTC
- - TRBJ2-5 TRBV18 CASSLEERVPFQETQYF TGTGCCAGCTCACTAGAAGAGCGGGTTCCCTTCCAAGAGACCCAGTACTTC
- TRBD1 TRBJ2-2 TRBV18 CASSPLRGRDTGELFF TGTGCCAGCTCACCACTCAGGGGGCGTGACACCGGGGAGCTGTTTTTT
- - TRBJ2-7 TRBV7-2 CASSLGGLRSYEQYF TGTGCCAGCAGCTTAGGGGGCCTGCGCTCCTACGAGCAGTACTTC
- TRBD1 TRBJ2-4 TRBV28 CASSLLGQGANIQYF TGTGCCAGCAGTTTATTAGGACAGGGGGCAAACATTCAGTACTTC
- - TRBJ2-1 TRBV15 CATSEGGSNNEQFF TGTGCCACCAGCGAGGGGGGAAGCAACAATGAGCAGTTCTTC
- TRBD1 TRBJ1-3 TRBV18 CASSPGQGSGNTIYF TGTGCCAGCTCACCGGGACAGGGGTCTGGAAACACCATATATTTT